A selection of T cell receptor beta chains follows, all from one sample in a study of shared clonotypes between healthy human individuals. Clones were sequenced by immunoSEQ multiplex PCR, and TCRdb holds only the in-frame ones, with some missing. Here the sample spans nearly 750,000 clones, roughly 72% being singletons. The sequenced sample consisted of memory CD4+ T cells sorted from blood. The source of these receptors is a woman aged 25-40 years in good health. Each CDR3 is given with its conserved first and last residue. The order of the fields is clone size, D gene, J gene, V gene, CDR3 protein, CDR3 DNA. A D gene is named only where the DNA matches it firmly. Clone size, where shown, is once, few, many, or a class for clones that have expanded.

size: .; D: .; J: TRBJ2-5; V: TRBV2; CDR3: CASSGLGGETQYF; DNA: TGTGCCAGCAGTGGACTAGGGGGAGAGACCCAGTACTTC
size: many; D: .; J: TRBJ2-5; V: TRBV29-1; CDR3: CSAGTGEQYF; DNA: TGCAGCGCAGGGACGGGTGAGCAGTACTTC
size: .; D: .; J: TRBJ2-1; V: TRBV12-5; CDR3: CASGLVSGGNNEQFF; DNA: TGTGCTAGTGGTTTGGTCTCGGGTGGTAACAATGAGCAGTTCTTC
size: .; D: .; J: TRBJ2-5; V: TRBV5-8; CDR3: CASSLSRQAFRETQYF; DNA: TGTGCCAGCAGCCTTTCGAGACAGGCATTTCGAGAGACCCAGTACTTC
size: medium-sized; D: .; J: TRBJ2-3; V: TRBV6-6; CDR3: CASSYGPDTQYF; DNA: TGTGCCAGCAGTTACGGGCCAGATACGCAGTATTTT
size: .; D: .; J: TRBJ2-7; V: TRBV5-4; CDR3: CASSLAPSPAEQYF; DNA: TGTGCCAGCAGCTTGGCGCCGTCGCCAGCCGAGCAGTACTTC
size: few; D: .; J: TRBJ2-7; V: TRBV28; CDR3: CASSSPREQYF; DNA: TGTGCCAGCAGTTCCCCGCGGGAGCAGTACTTC
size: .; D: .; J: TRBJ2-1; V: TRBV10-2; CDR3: CASSETPKPQFF; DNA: TGCGCCAGCAGTGAAACCCCGAAGCCGCAGTTCTTC
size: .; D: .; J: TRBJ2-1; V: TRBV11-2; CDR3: CASSLNRMILFF; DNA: TGTGCCAGCAGCCTCAACCGGATGATATTGTTCTTC
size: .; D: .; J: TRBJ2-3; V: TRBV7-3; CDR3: CASSLLASLGGRTDTQYF; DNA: TGTGCCAGCAGCTTACTAGCCTCACTCGGAGGTCGGACAGATACGCAGTATTTT